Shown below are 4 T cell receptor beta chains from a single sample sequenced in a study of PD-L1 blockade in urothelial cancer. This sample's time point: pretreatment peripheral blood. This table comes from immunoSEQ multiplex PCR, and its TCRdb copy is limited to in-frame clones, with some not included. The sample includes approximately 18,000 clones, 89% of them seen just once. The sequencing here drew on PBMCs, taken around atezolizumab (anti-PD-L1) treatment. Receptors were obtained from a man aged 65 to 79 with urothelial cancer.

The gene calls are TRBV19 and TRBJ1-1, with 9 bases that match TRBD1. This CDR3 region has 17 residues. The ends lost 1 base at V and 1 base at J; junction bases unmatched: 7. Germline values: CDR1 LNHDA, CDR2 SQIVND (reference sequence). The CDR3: CASSIVFLGQGNTEAFF. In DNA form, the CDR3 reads TGTGCCAGTAGTATAGTATTTTTGGGACAGGGGAACACTGAAGCTTTCTTT.

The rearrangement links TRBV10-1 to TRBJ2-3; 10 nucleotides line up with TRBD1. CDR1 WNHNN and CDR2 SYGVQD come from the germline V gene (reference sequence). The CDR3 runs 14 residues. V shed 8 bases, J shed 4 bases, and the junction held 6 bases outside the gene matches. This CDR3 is CASRTGGMADTQYF. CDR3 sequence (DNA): TGCGCCAGCCGGACAGGGGGAATGGCAGATACGCAGTATTTT.

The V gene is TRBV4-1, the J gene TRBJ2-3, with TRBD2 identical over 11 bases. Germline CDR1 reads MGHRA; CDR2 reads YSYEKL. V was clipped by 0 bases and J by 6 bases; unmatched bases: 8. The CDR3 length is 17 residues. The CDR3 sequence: CASSQELLAGARDTQYF. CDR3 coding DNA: TGCGCCAGCAGCCAAGAGTTACTAGCGGGGGCCAGGGATACGCAGTATTTT.

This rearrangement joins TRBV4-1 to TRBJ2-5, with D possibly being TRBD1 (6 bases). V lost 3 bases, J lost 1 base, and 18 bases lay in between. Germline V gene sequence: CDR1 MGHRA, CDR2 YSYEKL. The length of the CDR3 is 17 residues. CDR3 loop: CASSQDGTWNTQETQYF. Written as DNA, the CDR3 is TGCGCCAGCAGCCAGGATGGGACATGGAACACCCAAGAGACCCAGTACTTC.